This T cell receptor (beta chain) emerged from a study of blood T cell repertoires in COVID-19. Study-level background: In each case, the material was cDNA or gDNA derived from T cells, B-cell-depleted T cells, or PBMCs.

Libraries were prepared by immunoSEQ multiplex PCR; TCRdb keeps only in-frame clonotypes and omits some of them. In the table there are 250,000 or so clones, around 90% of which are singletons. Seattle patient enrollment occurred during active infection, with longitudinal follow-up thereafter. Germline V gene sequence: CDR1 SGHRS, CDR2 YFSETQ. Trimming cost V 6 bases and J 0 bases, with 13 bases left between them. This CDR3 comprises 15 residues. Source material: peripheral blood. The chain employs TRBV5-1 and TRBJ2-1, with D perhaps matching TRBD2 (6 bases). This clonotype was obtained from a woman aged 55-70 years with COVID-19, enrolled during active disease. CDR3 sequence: CASKGTSISYNEQFF. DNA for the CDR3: TGCGCCAGCAAAGGAACTAGCATCTCCTACAATGAGCAGTTCTTC.